This T cell receptor (beta chain) is from a study of cytomegalovirus exposure and HLA in healthy donors. Turning to this clone: The antigen is unknown.

Study-wide results and limits: A link between a missense DCLRE1C variant and TCR beta V- and J-gene trimming emerged from a later analysis. According to an earlier analysis, most TCR beta V segments yielded productive rearrangements about 87% or about 30% of the time. The records held CMV serostatus as the only immune exposure information. In presence/absence analyses, roughly uniform sequencing depth across donors was assumed.

CDR3 length equals 14 residues. Germline V gene data show CDR1 as MNHNS and CDR2 as SASEGT. Losses at the gene ends were 7 bases for V and 3 bases for J; bases not matched to a gene: 7. PCR primers comprised 60 Vbeta and 13 Jbeta primers. Data came from immunoSEQ multiplex PCR; TCRdb stores just in-frame clones and leaves some out. The profile shows over 75,000 clones, 70% to 80% of them singletons. The sequence was collected from a male donor in good health and CMV-seropositive. This chain uses TRBV6-1 with TRBJ2-5; 8 nucleotides line up with TRBD1. Specimen: PBMCs. The CDR3 loop reads CASTGGQGEETQYF. The CDR3 DNA is TGTGCCAGCACCGGCGGACAGGGCGAAGAGACCCAGTACTTC.